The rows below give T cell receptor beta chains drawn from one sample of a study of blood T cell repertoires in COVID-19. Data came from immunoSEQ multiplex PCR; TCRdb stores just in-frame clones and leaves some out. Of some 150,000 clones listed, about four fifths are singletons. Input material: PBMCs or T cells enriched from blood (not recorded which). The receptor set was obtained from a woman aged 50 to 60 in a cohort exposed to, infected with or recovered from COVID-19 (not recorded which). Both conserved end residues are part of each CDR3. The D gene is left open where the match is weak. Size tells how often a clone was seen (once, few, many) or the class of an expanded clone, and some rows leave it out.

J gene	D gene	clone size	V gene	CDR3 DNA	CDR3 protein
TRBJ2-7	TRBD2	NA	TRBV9	TGTGCCAGCAGCGTAGTAGCGGGAGCCTACGAGCAGTACTTC	CASSVVAGAYEQYF
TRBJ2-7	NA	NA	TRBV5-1	TGCGCCAGCAGCTTGCGCCAGGACAGCTCCTACGAGCAGTACTTC	CASSLRQDSSYEQYF
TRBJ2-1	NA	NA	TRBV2	TGTGCCAGCAGAGCTATTGAGGAGCAGTTCTTC	CASRAIEEQFF
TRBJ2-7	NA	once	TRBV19	TGTGCCAGTAGTATATATGGGGGCCCCTCCTACGAGCAGTACTTC	CASSIYGGPSYEQYF
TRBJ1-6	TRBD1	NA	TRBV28	TGTGCCAGCAGTTCACCCCGGGACAGACTTTATTCACCCCTCCACTTT	CASSSPRDRLYSPLHF
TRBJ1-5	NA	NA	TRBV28	TGTGCCAGCATGGTAGGAGGGGTGAGTCAGCCCCAGCATTTT	CASMVGGVSQPQHF
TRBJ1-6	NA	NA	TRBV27	TGTGCCAGCAGTCGAGCCGTAGAGTCACCCCTCCACTTT	CASSRAVESPLHF
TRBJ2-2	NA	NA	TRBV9	TGTGCCAGCAGCGTAGCTGGAGGCAGCCGGGAGCTGTTTTTT	CASSVAGGSRELFF
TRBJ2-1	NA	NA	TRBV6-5	TGTGCCAGCAGTCAATCCTCAGGGTCCTACAATGAGCAGTTCTTC	CASSQSSGSYNEQFF
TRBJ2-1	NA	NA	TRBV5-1	TGCGCCAGCAGCGGAGGGGGGGGCGCATACAATGAGCAGTTCTTC	CASSGGGGAYNEQFF
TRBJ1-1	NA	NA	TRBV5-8	TGTGCCAGCAGCTTGATACTTGGCACTGAAGCTTTCTTT	CASSLILGTEAFF
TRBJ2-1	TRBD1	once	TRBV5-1	TGCGCCAGCAGCTTGGCCGGGACAGGGGCCTACAATGAGCAGTTCTTC	CASSLAGTGAYNEQFF
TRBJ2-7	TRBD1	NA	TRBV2	TGTGCCAGCAGTCGACAGGGAGAGCAGTACTTC	CASSRQGEQYF
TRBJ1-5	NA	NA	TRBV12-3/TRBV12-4	TGTGCCAGCAGCTTGGGAGTTGGGGAGCCCCAGCATTTT	CASSLGVGEPQHF
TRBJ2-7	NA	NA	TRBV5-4	TGTGCCAGCAGCTCCCCGGGGGTGGTGGCGCAGTACTTC	CASSSPGVVAQYF
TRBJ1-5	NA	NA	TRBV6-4	TGTGCCAGCAGTTTGAGGTTTGGCAATCAGCCCCAGCATTTT	CASSLRFGNQPQHF
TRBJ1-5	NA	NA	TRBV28	TGTGCCAGCAGTTTTATTAGAAATAAGAATAGTCAGCCCCAGCATTTT	CASSFIRNKNSQPQHF
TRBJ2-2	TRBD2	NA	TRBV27	TGTGCCAGCAGTTACCGGACTAGCGGCATCTTAGGAATTAGGGAGCTGTTTTTT	CASSYRTSGILGIRELFF
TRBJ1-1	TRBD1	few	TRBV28	TGTGCCAGCAGGGCAGGGGGAACTGAAGCTTTCTTT	CASRAGGTEAFF
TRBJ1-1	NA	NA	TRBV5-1	TGCGCCAGCAGCTTGTGGGCAGGGCGACTGGACACTGAAGCTTTCTTT	CASSLWAGRLDTEAFF
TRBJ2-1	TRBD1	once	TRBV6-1	TGTGCCAGCAGTGAAGTAGGGGCAGGGGGTTCGTCCTACAATGAGCAGTTCTTC	CASSEVGAGGSSYNEQFF
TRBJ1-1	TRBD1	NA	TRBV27	TGTGCCAGCAGTGACGACTCGGGACAGGCTAACACTGAAGCTTTCTTT	CASSDDSGQANTEAFF
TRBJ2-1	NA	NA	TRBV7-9	TGTGCCAGCAGCTTCCCTAGCGCCAGCTCCTACAATGAGCAGTTCTTC	CASSFPSASSYNEQFF